What follows are 16 T cell receptor beta chains derived from one specimen sequenced in a study of cytomegalovirus exposure and HLA in healthy donors. The PCR was carried out with 60 Vbeta primers and 13 Jbeta primers. Assay: immunoSEQ multiplex PCR; the TCRdb copy retains only in-frame clones and omits some. The repertoire consists of approximately 140,000 clones, with 80% occurring once and the leading ten covering approximately 5.1%. Sequenced: PBMCs. These receptor sequences come from a male donor in good health and CMV-seronegative.

This chain joins TRBV5-1 and TRBJ2-3; D is undetermined. Deletions cut 1 base from V and 2 bases from J, with 11 bases between. The CDR3 contains 15 residues. In germline, CDR1 is SGHRS, CDR2 YFSETQ. The CDR3 coding sequence is TGCGCCAGCAGCTTGTATGGAGACCTCACAGATACGCAGTATTTT. Its protein product is CASSLYGDLTDTQYF.

V usage is TRBV13 and J usage is TRBJ1-4; 10 nucleotides match TRBD1. Germline-derived CDR1 and CDR2 are PRHDT and FYEKMQ (reference sequence). V lost 3 bases to trimming and J lost 6 bases; unmatched junction nucleotides: 1. CDR3 length: 14 amino acids. CDR3 nucleotides: TGTGCCAGCAGCTTGGACAGGGGGGATGAAAAACTGTTTTTT. Protein product: CASSLDRGDEKLFF.

The V and J genes are TRBV2 and TRBJ1-2, with D possibly matching TRBD1 (6 bases). Trimming cost V 5 bases and J 3 bases, with 13 bases left between them. Germline V gene sequence: CDR1 SNHLY, CDR2 FYNNEI. The CDR3 is 14 residues long. CDR3 nucleotide sequence: TGTGCCAGCAGTCTAGAATCAGGGGACTATGGCTACACCTTC. Its protein is CASSLESGDYGYTF.

The chain is built from TRBV7-2 and TRBJ2-7, with 9 nucleotides matching TRBD1. V lost 3 bases and J lost 2; bases outside the gene matches: 8. The CDR3 sequence is 16 residues long. CDR1 is SGHTA, CDR2 FQGNSA, per germline. This chain's CDR3 is CASSLTGTGKTYEQYF. As DNA, the CDR3 is TGTGCCAGCAGCTTGACTGGGACAGGGAAAACCTACGAGCAGTACTTC. Looking up the rest from reference TRBV7-2 and TRBJ2-7 gives the full variable domain: GAGVSQSPSNKVTEKGKDVELRCDPISGHTALYWYRQSLGQGLEFLIYFQGNSAPDKSGLPSDRFSAERTGGSVSTLTIQRTQQEDSAVYLCASSLTGTGKTYEQYFGPGTRLTVT.

V is TRBV6-5 and J is TRBJ2-5, with TRBD1 identical over 7 bases. V trimming: 0 bases; J trimming: 2 bases; junction bases outside the gene matches: 3. CDR3 length: 15 amino acids. Germline assignment: CDR1 MNHEY and CDR2 SVGAGI. The CDR3 loop is CASSYSGRGQETQYF. The DNA for the CDR3 is TGTGCCAGCAGTTACTCGGGCAGGGGGCAAGAGACCCAGTACTTC.

This sequence joins TRBV28 and TRBJ1-6, with 12 bases aligning to TRBD1. Trimming at V came to 6 bases and at J to 14 bases, leaving 11 bases not matched to a gene. This CDR3 spans 15 amino acids. In germline, CDR1 is MDHEN, CDR2 SYDVKM. The CDR3 region is CASRTPGQGAAALHF. DNA for the CDR3: TGTGCCAGCAGAACCCCGGGACAGGGGGCAGCGGCCCTCCACTTT.

The V and J genes are TRBV7-2 and TRBJ1-3; perhaps TRBD1 as D (6 bases). CDR3 length: 14 residues. The germline V and J ends were trimmed by 5 bases and 4 bases, with 12 bases remaining between them. Germline V CDR1 and CDR2: SGHTA, FQGNSA. CDR3 nucleotide sequence: TGTGCCAGCAGCCCAGGACAGACCGGAAACACCATATATTTT. Protein sequence: CASSPGQTGNTIYF.

This clone was recorded only once. The V call is TRBV6-5, the J call TRBJ2-2, with D perhaps matching TRBD2 (5 bases). The CDR3 is 16 amino acids. CDR1 MNHEY and CDR2 SVGAGI come from the germline V gene. The germline V and J ends were trimmed by 2 bases and 5 bases, with 15 bases remaining between them. The CDR3 reads CASSYGTGPGTGELFF. DNA for the CDR3: TGTGCCAGCAGTTACGGAACTGGTCCGGGGACCGGGGAGCTGTTTTTT.

V and J are TRBV5-4 and TRBJ1-1; D unresolved. The CDR3 is 18 amino acids. Germline values: CDR1 SGHNT, CDR2 YYREEE (reference sequence). The ends were cut back, 0 bases at V and 1 base at J, with 19 bases in the middle. The CDR3 DNA sequence: TGTGCCAGCAGCTTGGAACCGGGGAGGGATCACCCGAACACTGAAGCTTTCTTT. Translated, it gives CASSLEPGRDHPNTEAFF.

The rearrangement joins TRBV11-2 to TRBJ1-2; TRBD1 aligns across 10 bases. In germline, CDR1 is SGHAT, CDR2 FQNNGV. The CDR3 sequence is 14 residues long. V gave up 4 bases and J gave up 5 bases; unmatched junction bases: 4. This CDR3 is CASSSTGGRYGYTF. CDR3 coding DNA: TGTGCCAGCAGCTCGACAGGGGGCAGATATGGCTACACCTTC. Full variable domain (remainder filled in from reference TRBV11-2 and TRBJ1-2): EAGVAQSPRYKIIEKRQSVAFWCNPISGHATLYWYQQILGQGPKLLIQFQNNGVVDDSQLPKDRFSAERLKGVDSTLKIQPAKLEDSAVYLCASSSTGGRYGYTFGSGTRLTVV.

This chain joins TRBV11-3 and TRBJ2-1; a weak D match, TRBD2 (7 bases). The germline V gene has CDR1 SGHNT and CDR2 YENEEA. This CDR3 is built from 15 residues. V dropped 1 base and J dropped 5 bases, with 12 bases sitting between them. CDR3 coding DNA: TGTGCCAGCAGCTTAGGGGGGAGGGGGAACAATGAGCAGTTCTTC. Translation: CASSLGGRGNNEQFF.

The CDR3 spells CASSPGWSGGQNTGELFF. CDR3 nucleotide sequence: TGTGCCAGCAGCCCAGGGTGGAGCGGGGGGCAAAACACCGGGGAGCTGTTTTTT. The rearrangement joins TRBV11-1 to TRBJ2-2; 9 nucleotides line up with TRBD2. Trimming cost V 5 bases and J 2 bases; bases outside gene matches: 12. The CDR3 length is 18 residues. The germline gives CDR1 SGHAT, CDR2 FQDESV (reference sequence).

The V and J genes are TRBV5-1 and TRBJ2-7; perhaps TRBD2 as D (7 bases). The CDR3 is made up of 16 amino acids. Trimming removed 5 bases from V and 2 bases from J, with 20 bases in between. Germline CDR1 and CDR2: SGHRS and YFSETQ. This CDR3 is CASSMASGRGAYEQYF. The CDR3 DNA is TGCGCCAGCAGTATGGCTTCTGGGAGGGGGGCCTACGAGCAGTACTTC.

The CDR3 protein is CASRFGGLGEQFF. The CDR3 DNA sequence: TGTGCCAGCAGGTTCGGGGGGCTCGGGGAGCAGTTCTTC. This sequence joins TRBV6-5 and TRBJ2-1; tentative D call: TRBD2 (7 bases). This CDR3 has 13 amino acids. V was cut by 6 bases and J by 10 bases, with 16 bases left in between. Germline V gives CDR1 MNHEY, CDR2 SVGAGI.

This chain uses TRBV18 with TRBJ1-6; TRBD1 might be the D (5 bases). Between the trimmed V and J ends, which lost 3 bases and 8 bases, there was a span of 11 bases. Per germline, CDR1 KGHSH and CDR2 LQKENI. CDR3 size: 14 residues. The CDR3 DNA follows: TGTGCCAGCTCACCGGGGGGTAAAGATTCACCCCTCCACTTT. Translation gives CASSPGGKDSPLHF.

The sample holds one count of this clone. This chain uses TRBV5-5 with TRBJ1-1, with 8 bases fitting TRBD1. The ends lost 7 bases at V and 0 bases at J; junction bases unmatched: 17. This CDR3 contains 18 residues. Per germline, CDR1 SGHKS and CDR2 YYEKEE (reference sequence). The CDR3 nucleotides are TGTGCCAGCGCCTCGCCGGTTGGACAGGGACTGCTGAACACTGAAGCTTTCTTT. Protein: CASASPVGQGLLNTEAFF.